Listed below are T cell receptor beta chains from one sample, sequenced in a study of shared clonotypes between healthy human individuals. Sequenced by immunoSEQ multiplex PCR; TCRdb stores in-frame clones only, minus some. Counted here are roughly 1.4 million clones, just under 99% occurring once; the ten biggest clones make up roughly 0.36%. The sample was naive CD4+ T cells sorted from blood. These receptors were obtained from a man aged 30-40 years in good health. Both conserved end residues are part of each CDR3. The order of the fields is clone size, V gene, J gene, D gene, CDR3 DNA, CDR3 protein. The D gene is left open where the match is weak. Size is stated for part of the rows, as once, few or many counts, or as a class when the clone is expanded.

NA,TRBV6-1,TRBJ1-5,NA,TGTGCCAGCAGTCCAACAGGTTTCCCGCCCCAGCATTTT,CASSPTGFPPQHF
NA,TRBV11-2,TRBJ2-7,NA,TGTGCCAGCAGCGACGGGATTAGCCGTTACGAGCAGTACTTC,CASSDGISRYEQYF
NA,TRBV5-6,TRBJ2-7,NA,TGTGCCAGCAGCTTTTCTTGGGGGACCACCAAGCGCCCCCCCTACGAGCAGTACTTC,CASSFSWGTTKRPPYEQYF
NA,TRBV23-1,TRBJ2-7,NA,TGCGCCAGCAGTCAGTCGTCTCTCTCCTACGAGCAGTACTTC,CASSQSSLSYEQYF
NA,TRBV18,TRBJ2-7,TRBD2,TGTGCCAGCTCACCGGGACTAGCGGGAGTTCATGGCTACGAGCAGTACTTC,CASSPGLAGVHGYEQYF
NA,TRBV18,TRBJ2-7,NA,TGTGCCAGCTCACCAACGTCCTACGAGCAGTACTTC,CASSPTSYEQYF
NA,TRBV5-1,TRBJ2-7,NA,TGCGCCAGCAAAAGGGGACCCCCTCTCCCCCCCTACGAGCAGTACTTC,CASKRGPPLPPYEQYF
NA,TRBV10-3,TRBJ2-7,NA,TGTGCCATCAGGGAGAACCGGGACCTCTCCTACGAGCAGTACTTC,CAIRENRDLSYEQYF
NA,TRBV27,TRBJ1-2,NA,TGTGCCAGCAGGCCGCTCAGGGCCGGGGTTGGCTACACCTTC,CASRPLRAGVGYTF
once,TRBV6-1,TRBJ2-5,TRBD2,TGTGCCAGCAGTGAAATGGGCGGGAGAATAGGGAGGCAAGAGACCCAGTACTTC,CASSEMGGRIGRQETQYF
NA,TRBV5-1,TRBJ2-3,NA,TGCGCCAGCAGGCACCGGGACGGCAGCACAGATACGCAGTATTTT,CASRHRDGSTDTQYF
NA,TRBV5-1,TRBJ2-3,TRBD2,TGCGCCAGCAGCTCAGGTGAATTAGCGGGAGGGTTACGAGATACGCAGTATTTT,CASSSGELAGGLRDTQYF
NA,TRBV18,TRBJ2-2,TRBD2,TGTGCCAGCTCACCATTTGCTAGCGGGAGAACCGGGGAGCTGTTTTTT,CASSPFASGRTGELFF
NA,TRBV7-7,TRBJ2-1,TRBD2,TGTGCCAGCAGCCGGGGACTAGCGGGAGGGGGTGAGCAGTTCTTC,CASSRGLAGGGEQFF
NA,TRBV28,TRBJ1-1,NA,TGTGCCAGCAGTTTTCGCCTGAGGAACACTGAAGCTTTCTTT,CASSFRLRNTEAFF
NA,TRBV7-8,TRBJ2-7,TRBD2,TGTGCCAGCAGCCTCGCAAGACCGCCCGGGGCTAGCGGGGTCTGGGAGCAGTACTTC,CASSLARPPGASGVWEQYF
NA,TRBV5-1,TRBJ2-1,TRBD2,TGCGCCAGCAGCAGGACTAGCGGGAAGAATTCCTACAATGAGCAGTTCTTC,CASSRTSGKNSYNEQFF
NA,TRBV5-5,TRBJ2-1,TRBD2,TGTGCCAGCAGCTTGTTCAAGCTAGCGGTATCCTACAATGAGCAGTTCTTC,CASSLFKLAVSYNEQFF
NA,TRBV6-5,TRBJ1-1,TRBD1,TGTGCCAGCAGAACAGGGGGCTTGAACACTGAAGCTTTCTTT,CASRTGGLNTEAFF
NA,TRBV6-4,TRBJ2-7,TRBD1,TGTGCCAGCAGTGAGGACTCAGGGGGAAGCTACGAGCAGTACTTC,CASSEDSGGSYEQYF
NA,TRBV19,TRBJ2-3,NA,TGTGCCAGTAAGGACCGGACCCTGCAGTATTTT,CASKDRTLQYF